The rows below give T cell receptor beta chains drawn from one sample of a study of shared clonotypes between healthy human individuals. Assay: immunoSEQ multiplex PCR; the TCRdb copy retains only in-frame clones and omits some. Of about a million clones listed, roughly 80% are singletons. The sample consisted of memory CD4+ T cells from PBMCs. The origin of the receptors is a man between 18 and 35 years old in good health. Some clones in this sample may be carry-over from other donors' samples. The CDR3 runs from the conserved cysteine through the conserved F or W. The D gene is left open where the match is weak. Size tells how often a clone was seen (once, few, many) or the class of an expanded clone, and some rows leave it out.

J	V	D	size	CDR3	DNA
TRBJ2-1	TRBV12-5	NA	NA	CASGFGQTSYNEQFF	TGTGCTAGTGGTTTTGGACAGACCTCCTACAATGAGCAGTTCTTC
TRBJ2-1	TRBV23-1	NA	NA	CASRETGQTSYNEQFF	TGCGCCAGCAGAGAGACTGGACAGACCTCCTACAATGAGCAGTTCTTC
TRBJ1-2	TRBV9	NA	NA	CASSPPAGARGYTF	TGTGCCAGCAGCCCCCCGGCGGGCGCCAGGGGCTACACCTTC
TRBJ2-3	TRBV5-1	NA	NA	CASSDLQGDTQYF	TGCGCCAGCAGCGACCTACAGGGAGATACGCAGTATTTT
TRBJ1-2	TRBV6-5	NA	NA	CASRQRNYGGYTF	TGTGCCAGCAGACAACGTAACTATGGTGGCTACACCTTC
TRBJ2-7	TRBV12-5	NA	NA	CASARGTSYEQYF	TGTGCTAGCGCCCGAGGGACCTCCTACGAGCAGTACTTC
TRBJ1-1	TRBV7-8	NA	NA	CASSLLDGNTEAFF	TGTGCCAGCAGCTTACTGGACGGCAACACTGAAGCTTTCTTT
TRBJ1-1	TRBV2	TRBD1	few	CASSGTGGTEAFF	TGTGCCAGCAGTGGGACAGGGGGCACTGAAGCTTTCTTT
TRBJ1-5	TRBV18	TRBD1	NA	CASSLQGGGQPQHF	TGTGCCAGCTCACTTCAGGGGGGCGGTCAGCCCCAGCATTTT
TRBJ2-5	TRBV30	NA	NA	CAWEWGSGSQETQYF	TGTGCCTGGGAGTGGGGTAGCGGTTCCCAAGAGACCCAGTACTTC
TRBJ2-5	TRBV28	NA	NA	CASSRSRFKETQYF	TGTGCCAGCAGTCGAAGCCGGTTCAAAGAGACCCAGTACTTC
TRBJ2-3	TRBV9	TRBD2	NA	CASSVRDYTDTQYF	TGTGCCAGCAGCGTACGGGACTACACAGATACGCAGTATTTT
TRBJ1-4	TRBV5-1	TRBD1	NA	CASSLNVPGQGGRSLANEKLFF	TGCGCCAGCAGCCTGAATGTCCCGGGACAGGGGGGAAGGTCCCTCGCTAATGAAAAACTGTTTTTT
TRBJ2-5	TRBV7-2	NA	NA	CASSPQRETQYF	TGTGCCAGCAGCCCTCAAAGGGAGACCCAGTACTTC
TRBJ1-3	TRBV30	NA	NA	CAWSVAGARAVTIYF	TGTGCCTGGAGTGTAGCTGGGGCCAGGGCGGTCACCATATATTTT
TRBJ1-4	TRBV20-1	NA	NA	CSASGRAELFF	TGCAGTGCGTCCGGACGGGCGGAACTGTTTTTT
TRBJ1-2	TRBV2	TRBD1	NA	CASSGRTGDVGYTF	TGTGCCAGCAGTGGTAGGACAGGGGACGTTGGCTACACCTTC
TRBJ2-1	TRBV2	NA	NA	CASSEYFPAEQFF	TGTGCCAGCAGTGAATATTTTCCCGCGGAGCAGTTCTTC
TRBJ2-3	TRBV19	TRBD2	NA	CASSIALAGATTDTQYF	TGTGCCAGTAGTATAGCTCTAGCGGGAGCGACGACAGATACGCAGTATTTT
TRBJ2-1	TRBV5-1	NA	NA	CASSLRVQGNLNEQFF	TGCGCCAGCAGCTTGAGGGTCCAGGGTAATTTAAATGAGCAGTTCTTC
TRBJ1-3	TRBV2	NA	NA	CASGRGAPGNTIYF	TGTGCCAGCGGGAGGGGGGCCCCCGGAAACACCATATATTTT
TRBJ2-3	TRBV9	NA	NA	CASSPLSGSTDTQYF	TGTGCCAGCAGCCCCCTTAGCGGTAGCACAGATACGCAGTATTTT